This TCR beta chain originates from a study of T cell responses to AZD1222 COVID-19 vaccine. Whole-study results and caveats: After two AZD1222 doses, spike-specific TCR breadth and depth rose versus day 0. Dominant CD4 TCR responses targeted spike regions 160-218 and 743-854. Among the donors, most were white British and more were female, and clonal diversity was possibly underestimated.

Generated by immunoSEQ multiplex PCR, the TCRdb table keeps only in-frame clones and is missing some. This sample has approximately 140,000 clones, with about 89% found just once. Turning to this clone: Its target is unknown.

Germline values: CDR1 LGHNA, CDR2 YNFKEQ. Trimming cost V 1 base and J 8 bases, with 20 bases left between them. The CDR3 runs to 16 residues. Specimen: peripheral blood, collected on day 0 of AZD1222 vaccination. This receptor was identified in an adult in good health. The rearrangement joins TRBV4-2 to TRBJ1-2; no clear D gene. The CDR3 loop reads CASSQASPGPEGGYTF. The CDR3 region has the DNA TGTGCCAGCAGCCAAGCTTCGCCGGGCCCCGAGGGAGGCTACACCTTC.